This TCR beta chain was recovered during a study of T-cell reconstitution after alpha-beta-depleted transplantation in children. Regarding the study as a whole: Some patients showed high day-60 TCRbeta diversity, which derived from surviving recipient T cells and thymic progenitors. Alpha-beta T cells present about two months after transplant were reported to originate from several hundred expanded graft clones. Most T-cell counts and diversity one year after the transplant came from T cells that were newly produced.

Losses at the gene ends were 7 bases for V and 7 bases for J; bases not matched to a gene: 5. This CDR3 is 13 amino acids long. The library targeted TCRbeta and was prepared with unique molecular identifiers. In TCRdb, the PCR reads were re-called with MiXCR into one record per CDR3 protein. The data show about 98,000 distinct CDR3 sequences, approximately 8% seen once. This clonotype was counted at least ten times. Its specificity is unknown. The V and J genes are TRBV12-3 or TRBV12-4 and TRBJ1-2; TRBD1 agrees at 11 bases. The sample here was PBMCs, taken before TCRalphabeta/CD19-depleted stem cell transplant. The receptor's source is a boy between 2 and 15 years old with acute lymphoblastic leukemia, due to receive a stem cell transplant. The CDR3 DNA follows: TGTGCCAGCACCCGGACAGGGGGCTTTGGCTACACCTTC. It is translated as CASTRTGGFGYTF.